A single TCR beta chain is shown here with its context. Its matching antigen is unknown. The sample belongs to a study of PD-1 blockade in mismatch repair-deficient tumors. Study-wide results and limits: Tumor-resident clones, often absent from pretreatment blood, expanded after pembrolizumab and then contracted.

The repertoire was sequenced with immunoSEQ multiplex PCR; TCRdb's copy has only in-frame clones and lacks some. The repertoire consists of 25,000 to 30,000 clones, with about four fifths occurring once and the leading ten covering about 2.7%. Every patient had mismatch repair deficiency by PCR or immunohistochemistry. This sequence was found in an adult with mismatch repair-deficient cancer. Sequenced here: PBMCs, sampled before pembrolizumab treatment.

The CDR3: CASSPQGTGELFF. CDR3 sequence (DNA): TGTGCCAGCAGTCCTCAGGGTACCGGGGAGCTGTTTTTT. This chain connects TRBV27 to TRBJ2-2, with TRBD1 as a possible D gene (5 bases). The V end lost 5 bases, the J end lost 5 bases, and 9 bases lay between the germline ends. The V gene's germline CDR1 is MNHEY and CDR2 SMNVEV (reference sequence). This CDR3 is built from 13 residues.